This T cell receptor beta chain was recovered during a study of CD8+CD57+ T cells in acquired aplastic anemia. The wider study: Sorted CD4+ and CD8+ cells yielded DNA averaging around 3.5 ug.

The table lists this clonotype with a few counts. Antigen specificity is unknown. One end of the junction varies from germline; a read error may be responsible. Per the germline V gene, CDR1 is SSHAT and CDR2 is FNYEAQ (reference sequence). The CDR3 is 16 amino acids. Genomic DNA served as template for TCR beta VDJ and CDR3 profiling. TCRdb fed the reads into MiXCR, producing one record per CDR3 protein. The table has roughly 280,000 distinct CDR3 sequences, 56% seen once. Regarding the study as a whole: The same twenty-nine CD8+ CDR3 sequences occurred in patients and in controls.

The authors sequenced patients whose flow cytometry had shown CD8+CD57+ cell expansion. This clonotype originated in a human donor with aplastic anemia. This chain uses TRBV7-7 with TRBJ1-6; 10 nucleotides align to TRBD1. The sequenced sample was sorted CD4+, CD8+, or CD8+CD57+ T cells (not recorded which) from PBMCs. DNA for the CDR3: TGTGCTAGCAGCTTAGGGACAGGGGCCGGTAATTCACCCCTCCACTTT. Its translation is CASSLGTGAGNSPLHF. Full variable domain (missing parts from reference TRBV7-7 and TRBJ1-6): GAGVSQSPRYKVTKRGQDVTLRCDPISSHATLYWYQQALGQGPEFLTYFNYEAQPDKSGLPSDRFSAERPEGSISTLTIQRTEQRDSAMYRCASSLGTGAGNSPLHFGNGTRLTVT.